Shown below are 21 T cell receptor beta chains from a single sample sequenced in a study of shared clonotypes between healthy human individuals. Assay used: immunoSEQ multiplex PCR; TCRdb lists only in-frame clones, some missing. The sample consists of about 990,000 clones, about 80% of them appearing once. Sequencing used memory CD4+ T cells from PBMCs. Subset indicated: CD45RA-negative fraction. These receptors all stem from a young man in good health. Some clones in this sample may be carry-over from other donors' samples.

Concerning this clone: A far larger clone is one nucleotide away, so this likely arose from a read error. The same CDR3 can be traced to other DNA sequences in this sample. The chain uses TRBV6-5 and TRBJ1-3; 7 nucleotides line up with TRBD1. The CDR3 spans 14 residues. Unmatched junction bases numbered 2, after V lost 6 bases and J lost 0 bases. CDR1 and CDR2 (germline): MNHEY, SVGAGI. In DNA, the CDR3 is TGTGCCAGCAGCAGGGACAGCTCTGGAAACACCATATATTTT. Encoded protein: CASSRDSSGNTIYF.

This chain links TRBV7-3 with TRBJ1-2, with D unclear. CDR1 is SGHTA and CDR2 is FQGTGA in the germline V gene. The CDR3 length is 14 residues. Trimming pared 0 bases from V and 5 bases from J, leaving 10 bases between. DNA for the CDR3: TGTGCCAGCAGCTTAACGCCCGGGGAATATGGCTACACCTTC. Protein: CASSLTPGEYGYTF.

CDR3 loop: CASSVGGGDGTDTQYF. In nucleotides, the CDR3 is TGTGCCAGCAGCGTAGGAGGGGGCGATGGCACAGATACGCAGTATTTT. This chain uses TRBV9 with TRBJ2-3, with TRBD1 identical over 7 bases. Germline CDR1 reads SGDLS; CDR2 reads YYNGEE. CDR3 length: 16 amino acids. The V segment lost 0 bases and the J segment 1 base; nucleotides outside the gene matches: 5.

This rearrangement joins TRBV28 to TRBJ1-2; tentative D call: TRBD1 (6 bases). Trimming pared 3 bases from V and 10 bases from J, leaving 15 bases between. CDR1 and CDR2 (germline): MDHEN, SYDVKM. The CDR3 is 13 amino acids. The CDR3 spells CASSLDSWRVYTF. CDR3 nucleotide sequence: TGTGCCAGCAGTTTGGACAGCTGGAGGGTCTACACCTTC.

This rearrangement joins TRBV15 to TRBJ2-2; possibly TRBD1 or TRBD2 for D (5 bases each). This CDR3 spans 14 amino acids. Trimming took off 3 bases at V and 0 bases at J, with 5 bases between the two ends. Germline V gives CDR1 LNHNV, CDR2 YYDKDF (reference sequence). This chain's CDR3 is CATSRGANTGELFF. In DNA, the CDR3 is TGTGCCACCAGCAGGGGGGCGAACACCGGGGAGCTGTTTTTT.

The chain recombines TRBV20-1 with TRBJ2-4; D is undetermined. With 6 bases removed from V and 7 bases from J, the gap between germline ends came to 7 bases. Germline V gene data show CDR1 as DFQATT and CDR2 as SNEGSKA (reference sequence). The CDR3 loop spans 10 amino acids. CDR3 in amino acids: CSATGNIQYF. The CDR3 DNA follows: TGCAGTGCAACCGGGAACATTCAGTACTTC.

The genes are TRBV6-5 and TRBJ2-3; D is unclear. The CDR3 has 14 amino acids. Trimming cost V 7 bases and J 2 bases, with 13 bases left between them. Germline V gives CDR1 MNHEY, CDR2 SVGAGI. DNA of the CDR3: TGTGCCAGCATATCGGCCTCGTCCACAGATACGCAGTATTTT. This gives the protein CASISASSTDTQYF.

The chain joins TRBV21-1 to TRBJ2-5; whether TRBD2, the table's D call, matches the DNA was not checked. TRBV21-1 is a recognized pseudogene. The CDR3 spans 16 residues. CDR3 amino acids: CASSKWTSGTLETQYF. In nucleotides, the CDR3 is TGTGCCAGCAGCAAGTGGACTAGCGGGACCTTGGAGACCCAGTACTTC.

The rearrangement joins TRBV6-1 to TRBJ2-4; the D call may be TRBD1 or TRBD2 (6 bases each). Germline-derived CDR1 and CDR2 are MNHNS and SASEGT. Trimming stripped 7 bases from V and 6 bases from J, with 10 bases between. This CDR3 contains 12 residues. The CDR3 is CASKGGLNIQYF. The CDR3 DNA sequence: TGTGCCAGCAAGGGGGGTCTAAACATTCAGTACTTC.

Notes on this clone: This sequence may be a read error, since a much larger clone differs from it by one base. Other DNA sequences in this specimen translate into the identical CDR3. J is TRBJ1-2 and V is TRBV5-4, with D possibly TRBD1 on 6 matching bases. There are 14 residues in the CDR3. Germline CDR1 is SGHNT and CDR2 is YYREEE (reference sequence). V was cut by 0 bases and J by 2 bases, with 8 bases left in between. The CDR3 coding sequence is TGTGCCAGCAGCTTGGGGGGGCAAAACTATGGCTACACCTTC. It is translated as CASSLGGQNYGYTF.

The chain links TRBV29-1 to TRBJ2-5, with a possible D match to TRBD2 (6 bases). CDR1 is SQVTM, CDR2 ANQGSEA, per germline. V lost 0 bases to trimming and J lost 5 bases, with 13 bases between them. The CDR3 is 14 amino acids. CDR3 loop: CSVEEVGGSETQYF. CDR3 in DNA: TGCAGCGTTGAAGAAGTTGGGGGGTCGGAGACCCAGTACTTC.

V and J are TRBV5-1 and TRBJ2-1; D tentatively fits TRBD1 or TRBD2 (5 bases each). The CDR3 is 14 amino acids. The germline V gene has CDR1 SGHRS and CDR2 YFSETQ. V was shortened by 8 bases and J by 5 bases, with 17 bases between the two germline ends. The CDR3 coding sequence is TGCGCCAGTCAGTGGACGGGGCCAGACAATGAGCAGTTCTTC. Encoded protein: CASQWTGPDNEQFF.

This chain links TRBV4-2 with TRBJ2-7, with TRBD1 matching 12 bases. From germline, CDR1 is LGHNA and CDR2 YNFKEQ. The CDR3 loop spans 16 amino acids. Losses at the gene ends were 5 bases for V and 3 bases for J; bases not matched to a gene: 8. The CDR3: CASSAAGTGGGYEQYF. The CDR3 DNA sequence: TGTGCCAGCAGCGCCGCCGGGACAGGGGGCGGCTACGAGCAGTACTTC.

The V and J genes are TRBV29-1 and TRBJ2-3; TRBD1 is a possible D gene (5 bases). The CDR3 consists of 13 residues. CDR1 is SQVTM, CDR2 ANQGSEA, per germline. Trimming took 4 bases from V and 6 from J, leaving 14 bases between them. The CDR3: CSVGTWAGDTQYF. In nucleotides, the CDR3 is TGCAGCGTTGGCACATGGGCAGGGGATACGCAGTATTTT.

The CDR3 reads CSVRLPEVVFF. The CDR3 nucleotides read TGCAGCGTAAGACTGCCTGAGGTGGTGTTCTTC. The V gene is TRBV29-1, the J gene TRBJ2-1, with D uncertain. The germline V gene encodes CDR1 SQVTM and CDR2 ANQGSEA. V lost 6 bases and J 15 bases, leaving 18 bases between the germline ends. This CDR3 spans 11 amino acids.

CDR3 sequence (DNA): TGTGCCAGTAGTGCCCGGGGGGAAGCGTTTCAGCCCCAGCATTTT. The encoded protein is CASSARGEAFQPQHF. The chain has TRBV19 and TRBJ1-5, with D perhaps TRBD1 (5 bases). Germline V gives CDR1 LNHDA, CDR2 SQIVND (reference sequence). Trimming pared 5 bases from V and 6 bases from J, leaving 17 bases between. This CDR3 comprises 15 residues.

The genes are TRBV18 and TRBJ2-7, with 11 bases matching TRBD2. The CDR3 has 15 residues. Germline CDR1 is KGHSH and CDR2 is LQKENI. The V segment lost 2 bases and the J segment 4 bases; nucleotides outside the gene matches: 4. In DNA, the CDR3 is TGTGCCAGCTCACCATTGGGACTAGCGGCTTACGAGCAGTACTTC. This translates into CASSPLGLAAYEQYF. Full variable domain (remainder filled in from reference TRBV18 and TRBJ2-7): NAGVMQNPRHLVRRRGQEARLRCSPMKGHSHVYWYRQLPEEGLKFMVYLQKENIIDESGMPKERFSAEFPKEGPSILRIQQVVRGDSAAYFCASSPLGLAAYEQYFGPGTRLTVT.

The chain recombines TRBV6-5 with TRBJ2-2, with D hard to call. Trimming pared 1 base from V and 6 bases from J, leaving 6 bases between. The CDR3 is 13 residues long. CDR1 MNHEY and CDR2 SVGAGI come from the germline V gene. As DNA, the CDR3 is TGTGCCAGCAGTTACTTTGGGTCCGGGGAGCTGTTTTTT. It translates to CASSYFGSGELFF.

The CDR3 DNA reads as TGCGCCAGCAGTGGGGACGTCGACGGCACTGAAGCTTTCTTT. Protein product: CASSGDVDGTEAFF. The chain employs TRBV10-1 and TRBJ1-1; D may be TRBD1 (5 bases). Deletions cut 4 bases from V and 4 bases from J, with 13 bases between. From germline, CDR1 is WNHNN and CDR2 SYGVQD (reference sequence). The CDR3 extends over 14 amino acids.

This sequence joins TRBV6-6 and TRBJ2-2, with 7 bases lining up with TRBD1. The CDR3 covers 14 residues. The V gene's germline CDR1 is MNHNY and CDR2 SVGAGI (reference sequence). After removal of 6 bases from V and 2 bases from J, the junction contained 3 bases not matched to a gene. The CDR3: CASRGQLNTGELFF. CDR3 coding DNA: TGTGCCAGCAGGGGACAGCTAAACACCGGGGAGCTGTTTTTT.

The chain has TRBV9 and TRBJ2-4; 8 bases match TRBD1. The CDR3 runs 15 residues. The ends lost 1 base at V and 6 bases at J; junction bases unmatched: 6. Germline V CDR1 and CDR2: SGDLS, YYNGEE. Here the CDR3 DNA reads TGTGCCAGCAGCGTAACAGGGGGACCAGGAAACATTCAGTACTTC. It translates to CASSVTGGPGNIQYF.